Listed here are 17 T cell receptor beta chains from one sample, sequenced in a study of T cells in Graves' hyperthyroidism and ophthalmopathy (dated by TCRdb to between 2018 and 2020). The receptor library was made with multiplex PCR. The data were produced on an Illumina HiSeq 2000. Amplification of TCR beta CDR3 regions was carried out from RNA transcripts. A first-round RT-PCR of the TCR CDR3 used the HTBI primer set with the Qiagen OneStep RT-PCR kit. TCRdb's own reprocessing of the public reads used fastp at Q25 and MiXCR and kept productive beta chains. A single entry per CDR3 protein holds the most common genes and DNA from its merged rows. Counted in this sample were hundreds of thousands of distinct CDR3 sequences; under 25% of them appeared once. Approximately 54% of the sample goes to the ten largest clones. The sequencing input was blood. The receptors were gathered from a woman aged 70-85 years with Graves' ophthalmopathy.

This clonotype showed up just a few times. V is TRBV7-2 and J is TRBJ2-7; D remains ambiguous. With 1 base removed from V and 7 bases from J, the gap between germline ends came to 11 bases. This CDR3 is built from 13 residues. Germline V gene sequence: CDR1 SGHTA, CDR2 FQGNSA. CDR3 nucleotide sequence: TGTGCCAGCAGCTTAGGATGGCTCTGGGAGCAGTACTTC. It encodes CASSLGWLWEQYF.

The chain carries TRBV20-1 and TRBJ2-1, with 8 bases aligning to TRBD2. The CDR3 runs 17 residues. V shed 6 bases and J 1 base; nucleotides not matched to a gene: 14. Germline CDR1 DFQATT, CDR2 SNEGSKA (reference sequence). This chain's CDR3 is CSAPPGSGGPSYNEQFF. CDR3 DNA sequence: TGCAGTGCACCACCCGGATCGGGAGGGCCGTCCTACAATGAGCAGTTCTTC.

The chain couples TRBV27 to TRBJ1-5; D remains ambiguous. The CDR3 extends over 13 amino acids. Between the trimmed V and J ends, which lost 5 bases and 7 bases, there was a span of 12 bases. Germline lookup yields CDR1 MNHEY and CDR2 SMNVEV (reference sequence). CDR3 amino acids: CASSPLRHQPQHF. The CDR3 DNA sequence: TGTGCCAGCAGTCCTCTTCGACACCAGCCCCAGCATTTT.

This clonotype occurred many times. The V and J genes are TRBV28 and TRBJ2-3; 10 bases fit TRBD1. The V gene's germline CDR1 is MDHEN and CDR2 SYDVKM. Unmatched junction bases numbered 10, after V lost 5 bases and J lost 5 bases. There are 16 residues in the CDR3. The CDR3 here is CASSGGGQGREDTQYF. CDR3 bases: TGTGCCAGCAGTGGGGGGGGACAGGGGAGGGAAGATACGCAGTATTTT.

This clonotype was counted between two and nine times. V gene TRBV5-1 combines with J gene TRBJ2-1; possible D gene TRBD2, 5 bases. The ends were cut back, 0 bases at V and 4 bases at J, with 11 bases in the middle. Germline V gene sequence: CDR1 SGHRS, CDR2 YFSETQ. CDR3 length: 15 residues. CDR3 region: CASSLVLDSYNEQFF. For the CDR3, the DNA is TGCGCCAGCAGCTTGGTCTTGGACTCTTACAATGAGCAGTTCTTC. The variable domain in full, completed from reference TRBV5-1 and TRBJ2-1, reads KAGVTQTPRYLIKTRGQQVTLSCSPISGHRSVSWYQQTPGQGLQFLFEYFSETQRNKGNFPGRFSGRQFSNSRSEMNVSTLELGDSALYLCASSLVLDSYNEQFFGPGTRLTVL.

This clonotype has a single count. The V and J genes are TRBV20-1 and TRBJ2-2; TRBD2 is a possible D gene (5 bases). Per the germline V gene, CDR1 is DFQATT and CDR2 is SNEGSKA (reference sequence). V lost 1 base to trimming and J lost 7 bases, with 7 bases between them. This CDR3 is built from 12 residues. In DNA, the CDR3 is TGCAGTGCTAGAGTGAGCGGCGGGGAGCTGTTTTTT. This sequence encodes CSARVSGGELFF.

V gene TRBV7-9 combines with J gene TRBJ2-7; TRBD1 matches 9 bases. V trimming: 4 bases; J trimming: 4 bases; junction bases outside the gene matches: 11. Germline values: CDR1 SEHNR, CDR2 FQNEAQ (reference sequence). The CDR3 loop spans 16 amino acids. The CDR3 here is CASSSELTGGVYEQYF. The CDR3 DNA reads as TGTGCCAGCAGCTCGGAATTGACAGGGGGGGTTTACGAGCAGTACTTC.

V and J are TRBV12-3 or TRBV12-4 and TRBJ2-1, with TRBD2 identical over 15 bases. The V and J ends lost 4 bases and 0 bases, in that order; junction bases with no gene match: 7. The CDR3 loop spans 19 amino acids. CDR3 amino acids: CASSSWGLAGGGSYNEQFF. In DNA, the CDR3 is TGTGCCAGCAGTTCTTGGGGACTAGCGGGAGGAGGCTCCTACAATGAGCAGTTCTTC.

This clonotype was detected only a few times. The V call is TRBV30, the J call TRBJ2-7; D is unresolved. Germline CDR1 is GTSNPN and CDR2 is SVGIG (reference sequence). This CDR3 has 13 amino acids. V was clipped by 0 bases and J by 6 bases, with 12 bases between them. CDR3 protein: CAWSVGSAFEQYF. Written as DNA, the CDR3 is TGTGCCTGGAGTGTAGGGTCCGCCTTCGAGCAGTACTTC.

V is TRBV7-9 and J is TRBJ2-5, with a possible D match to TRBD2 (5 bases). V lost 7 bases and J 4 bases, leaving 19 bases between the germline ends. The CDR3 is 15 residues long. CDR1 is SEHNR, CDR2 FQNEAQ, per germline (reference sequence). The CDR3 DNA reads TGTGCCAGCACTAAACCGGGCTCCGAGGGAGAGACCCAGTACTTC. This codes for CASTKPGSEGETQYF.

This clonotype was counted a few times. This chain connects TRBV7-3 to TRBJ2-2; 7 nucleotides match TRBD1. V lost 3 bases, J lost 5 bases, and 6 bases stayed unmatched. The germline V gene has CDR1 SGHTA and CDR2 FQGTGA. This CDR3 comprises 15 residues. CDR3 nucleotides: TGTGCCAGCAGCTTGGGACAGTACCCTACCGGGGAGCTGTTTTTT. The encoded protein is CASSLGQYPTGELFF.

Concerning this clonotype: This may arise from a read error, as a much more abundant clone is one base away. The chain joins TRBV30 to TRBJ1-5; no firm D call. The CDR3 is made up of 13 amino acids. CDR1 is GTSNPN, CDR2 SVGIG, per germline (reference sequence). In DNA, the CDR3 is TGTGCCTGGAGTGTACGTAGCAATCAGCCCCAGCGTTTT. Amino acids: CAWSVRSNQPQRF. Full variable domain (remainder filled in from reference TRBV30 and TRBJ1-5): SQTIHQWPATLVQPVGSPLSLECTVEGTSNPNLYWYRQAAGRGLQLLFYSVGIGQISSEVPQNLSASRPQDRQFILSSKKLLLSDSGFYLCAWSVRSNQPQRFGDGTRLSIL.

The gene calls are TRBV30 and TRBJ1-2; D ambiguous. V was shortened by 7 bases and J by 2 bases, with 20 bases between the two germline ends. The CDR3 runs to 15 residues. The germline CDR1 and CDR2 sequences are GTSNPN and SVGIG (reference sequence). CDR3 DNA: TGTGCCTACACCCCCTACGGAACTGCGAACTATGGCTACACCTTC. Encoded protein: CAYTPYGTANYGYTF.

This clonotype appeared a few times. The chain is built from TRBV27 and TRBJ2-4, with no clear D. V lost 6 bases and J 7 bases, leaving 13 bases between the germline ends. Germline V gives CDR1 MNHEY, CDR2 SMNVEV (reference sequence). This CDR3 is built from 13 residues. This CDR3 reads CASRNELGNIQYF. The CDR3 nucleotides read TGTGCCAGCAGAAACGAACTCGGGAACATTCAGTACTTC.

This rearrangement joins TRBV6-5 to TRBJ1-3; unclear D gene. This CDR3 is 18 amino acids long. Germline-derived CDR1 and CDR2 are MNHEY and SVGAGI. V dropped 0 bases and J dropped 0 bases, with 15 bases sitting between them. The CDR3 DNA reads TGTGCCAGCAGTTACTCGCCCCCTAACAGTATCTCTGGAAACACCATATATTTT. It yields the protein CASSYSPPNSISGNTIYF.

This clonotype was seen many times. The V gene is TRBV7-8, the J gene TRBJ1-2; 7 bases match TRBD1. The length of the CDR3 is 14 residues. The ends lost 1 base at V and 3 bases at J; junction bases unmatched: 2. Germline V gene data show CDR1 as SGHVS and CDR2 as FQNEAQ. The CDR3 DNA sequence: TGTGCCAGCAGCTTAGGACAGGGCGACTATGGCTACACCTTC. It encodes CASSLGQGDYGYTF.

The CDR3 DNA reads TGTGCCAGCAGCTCTTCACTTAACAATGAGCAGTTCTTC. This encodes CASSSSLNNEQFF. The chain recombines TRBV7-2 with TRBJ2-1; D is unclear. Germline V lookup: CDR1 SGHTA, CDR2 FQGNSA. The CDR3 spans 13 residues. V was shortened by 4 bases and J by 5 bases, with 9 bases between the two germline ends.